This record covers a single TCR beta chain. Its specificity is unknown. This specimen comes from a study of identical twins. TCRdb reprocessed the 5' RACE reads with MiXCR, giving one entry per CDR3 protein. This table holds roughly 250,000 distinct CDR3 sequences, around 6.6% found once. Germline loops: CDR1 SNHLY, CDR2 FYNNEI. The CDR3 totals 12 residues. Between the trimmed V and J ends, which lost 11 bases and 0 bases, there was a span of 11 bases. Findings and caveats of the study: It was cross-sectional statistical analysis, not following the same donors, that the conclusions relied on. Compared with unrelated sharing, twin-shared out-of-frame alpha sequences had more low-probability sequences. Beta out-of-frame sequences showed weaker excess sharing between twins.

The same sample was also studied in work on yellow fever vaccine responses in identical twins.

The specimen was memory (CD45RO+) T cells sorted from blood. The receptor's source is a woman between 18 and 29 years old in good health. This sequence joins TRBV2 and TRBJ2-7; tentatively, D is TRBD2 (6 bases). The CDR3 sequence: CAGGESSYEQYF. CDR3 nucleotides: TGTGCCGGCGGGGAGAGCTCCTACGAGCAGTACTTC.